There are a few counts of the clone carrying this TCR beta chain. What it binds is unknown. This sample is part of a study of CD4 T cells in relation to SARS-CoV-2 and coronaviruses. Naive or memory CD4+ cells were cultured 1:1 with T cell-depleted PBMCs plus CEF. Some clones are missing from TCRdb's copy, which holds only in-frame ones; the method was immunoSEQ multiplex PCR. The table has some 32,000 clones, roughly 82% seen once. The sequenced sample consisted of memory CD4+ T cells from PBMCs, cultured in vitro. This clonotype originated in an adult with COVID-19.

This chain's CDR3 is CASSARQGDTGELFF. For the CDR3, the DNA is TGTGCCAGCAGTGCACGACAGGGGGACACCGGGGAGCTGTTTTTT. This sequence joins TRBV6-4 and TRBJ2-2, with 9 bases identical to TRBD1. This CDR3 has 15 amino acids. J was trimmed by 3 bases and V by 4 bases; bases with no gene match: 3. Looked up from germline, CDR1 is MRHNA and CDR2 is SNTAGT.